This entry lists 28 T cell receptor beta chains sequenced from one sample in a study of lymphopenia after photon versus proton radiotherapy. The method was immunoSEQ multiplex PCR; TCRdb's version includes in-frame clones alone and lacks a portion of them. The repertoire holds 25,000 to 30,000 clones, roughly four fifths seen once, with 31% in the top ten. Source: peripheral blood, taken from a patient treated with photon-based radiotherapy. The receptor set was obtained from a man aged 50 or older with gastric cancer.

This chain uses TRBV7-6 with TRBJ1-3; D may be TRBD1 (5 bases). Deletions cut 3 bases from V and 4 bases from J, with 7 bases between. CDR1 SGHVS and CDR2 FNYEAQ come from the germline V gene. The CDR3 is 13 residues long. For the CDR3, the DNA is TGTGCCAGCAGCTTGAGGGACGGAAACACCATATATTTT. Translating it yields CASSLRDGNTIYF.

The DNA for the CDR3 is TGTGCCAGCAGTCTTGGGAACGGGGAGCTGTTTTTT. This translates into CASSLGNGELFF. The J gene is TRBJ2-2, the V gene TRBV7-8, with D uncertain. Trimming shortened V by 6 bases and J by 7 bases, and 9 bases separated the two germline ends. The CDR3 is 12 amino acids. Per the germline V gene, CDR1 is SGHVS and CDR2 is FQNEAQ.

This sequence joins TRBV7-9 and TRBJ2-2, with a possible D match to TRBD2 (5 bases). CDR3 length equals 14 residues. Germline assignment: CDR1 SEHNR and CDR2 FQNEAQ (reference sequence). Trimming left V 5 bases short and J 2 bases short, with 9 bases between. In DNA, the CDR3 is TGTGCCAGCAGCACGGACTCTAACACCGGGGAGCTGTTTTTT. Its protein product is CASSTDSNTGELFF.

This chain connects TRBV29-1 to TRBJ2-5; D is ambiguous. Trimming took off 2 bases at V and 5 bases at J, with 12 bases between the two ends. The germline gives CDR1 SQVTM, CDR2 ANQGSEA. The CDR3 spans 13 residues. The CDR3 bases are TGCAGCGTTGAATTCACTCATCGGGAGACCCAGTACTTC. It yields the protein CSVEFTHRETQYF. Together with reference TRBV29-1 and TRBJ2-5, the CDR3 gives the full variable domain: SAVISQKPSRDICQRGTSLTIQCQVDSQVTMMFWYRQQPGQSLTLIATANQGSEATYESGFVIDKFPISRPNLTFSTLTVSNMSPEDSSIYLCSVEFTHRETQYFGPGTRLLVL.

The rearrangement uses TRBV5-1 and TRBJ2-7; possible D gene TRBD1, 6 bases. Germline assignment: CDR1 SGHRS and CDR2 YFSETQ. V lost 3 bases to trimming and J lost 3 bases, with 16 bases between them. This CDR3 has 15 residues. The DNA for the CDR3 is TGCGCCAGCAGCTCAGGACAGACGAAAATCTACGAGCAGTACTTC. Its translation: CASSSGQTKIYEQYF.

The chain carries TRBV7-3 and TRBJ1-1; no clear D gene. Trimming stripped 5 bases from V and 10 bases from J, with 8 bases between. Germline V gene data show CDR1 as SGHTA and CDR2 as FQGTGA. There are 10 residues in the CDR3. CDR3 region: CASSAKRAFF. In nucleotides, the CDR3 is TGTGCCAGCAGCGCCAAACGAGCTTTCTTT.

The chain combines TRBV14 with TRBJ2-1; unclear D gene. The germline V and J ends were trimmed by 0 bases and 8 bases, with 14 bases remaining between them. The CDR3 consists of 15 residues. In germline, CDR1 is SGHDN, CDR2 FVKESK. CDR3 amino acids: CASSQDWVRSYEQFF. CDR3 nucleotide sequence: TGTGCCAGCAGCCAAGATTGGGTTAGAAGCTATGAGCAGTTCTTC.

This clone was detected a few times. This rearrangement joins TRBV19 to TRBJ1-5, with D tentatively TRBD1 (6 bases). V was cut by 5 bases and J by 2 bases, with 13 bases left in between. This CDR3 spans 15 amino acids. Germline CDR1 reads LNHDA; CDR2 reads SQIVND (reference sequence). The CDR3 loop reads CASSLQGGGNQPQHF. The CDR3 coding sequence is TGTGCCAGTAGTTTACAGGGCGGTGGCAATCAGCCCCAGCATTTT. Looking up the rest from reference TRBV19 and TRBJ1-5 gives the full variable domain: DGGITQSPKYLFRKEGQNVTLSCEQNLNHDAMYWYRQDPGQGLRLIYYSQIVNDFQKGDIAEGYSVSREKKESFPLTVTSAQKNPTAFYLCASSLQGGGNQPQHFGDGTRLSIL.

The V gene is TRBV4-1, the J gene TRBJ2-3; TRBD1 or TRBD2 may be the D gene (5 bases each). CDR1 and CDR2 from the germline V gene are MGHRA and YSYEKL. The V gene lost 2 bases and the J gene lost 7 bases, with 13 bases spanning the gap. The CDR3 runs 14 residues. CDR3 sequence reads: CASSQTGPGYTQYF. In DNA form, the CDR3 reads TGCGCCAGCAGCCAAACGGGGCCGGGTTATACGCAGTATTTT.

The chain couples TRBV10-3 to TRBJ2-2, with TRBD1 matching over 8 bases. V trimming: 1 base; J trimming: 6 bases; junction bases outside the gene matches: 13. Germline values: CDR1 ENHRY, CDR2 SYGVKD. This CDR3 comprises 18 residues. The CDR3 DNA reads TGTGCCATCAGTGAGTTAACCATGACAGGGGACTCGGCCGGGGAGCTGTTTTTT. Translation: CAISELTMTGDSAGELFF.

The J gene is TRBJ2-5, the V gene TRBV7-2, with 8 positions matching TRBD2. Germline CDR1 reads SGHTA; CDR2 reads FQGNSA. The junction had 8 bases not matched to a gene; V was cut back by 1 base and J by 7 bases. The CDR3 totals 15 residues. CDR3: CASSLVRSGAGTQYF. CDR3 sequence (DNA): TGTGCCAGCAGCTTAGTTCGTAGCGGGGCCGGGACCCAGTACTTC.

The chain is built from TRBV30 and TRBJ1-5; 7 bases match TRBD1. The junction had 14 bases not matched to a gene; V was cut back by 5 bases and J by 4 bases. The CDR3 length is 16 residues. The germline V gene encodes CDR1 GTSNPN and CDR2 SVGIG (reference sequence). CDR3 sequence (DNA): TGTGCCTGGGCTCCAACAGGGGCGCGCCCAAATCAGCCCCAGCATTTT. This codes for CAWAPTGARPNQPQHF.

The chain uses TRBV7-3 and TRBJ2-5; 11 bases fit TRBD2. This CDR3 region has 14 residues. CDR1 is SGHTA, CDR2 FQGTGA, per germline. J gave up 5 bases and V 5 bases, and 4 bases lay outside the gene matches. The CDR3 sequence: CASSLSGGAETQYF. Written as DNA, the CDR3 is TGTGCCAGCAGCCTTAGCGGGGGGGCCGAGACCCAGTACTTC.

The chain carries TRBV5-6 and TRBJ2-2, with 8 bases lining up with TRBD1. With V trimmed by 5 bases and J by 3 bases, 6 bases remained unmatched. In germline, CDR1 is SGHDT, CDR2 YYEEEE. The CDR3 spans 15 residues. This CDR3 reads CASSLTGVDTGELFF. CDR3 DNA: TGTGCCAGCAGTCTGACAGGGGTCGACACCGGGGAGCTGTTTTTT.

The chain recombines TRBV30 with TRBJ1-2; D perhaps matches TRBD1 (6 bases). Germline assignment: CDR1 GTSNPN and CDR2 SVGIG (reference sequence). Trimming shortened V by 5 bases and J by 6 bases, and 13 bases separated the two germline ends. The CDR3 is 12 amino acids. CDR3 region: CAWERGGDGYTF. The CDR3 DNA is TGTGCCTGGGAGCGAGGGGGGGATGGCTACACCTTC.

The chain carries TRBV6-5 and TRBJ1-2, with TRBD1 identical over 10 bases. The junction had 7 bases not matched to a gene; V was cut back by 2 bases and J by 4 bases. This CDR3 is 16 amino acids long. CDR1 is MNHEY and CDR2 is SVGAGI in the germline V gene. The CDR3 spells CASSYIRTGGGYGYTF. DNA for the CDR3: TGTGCCAGCAGTTACATTCGGACAGGGGGGGGCTATGGCTACACCTTC.

The chain uses TRBV4-1 and TRBJ2-3; TRBD2 might be the D (7 bases). CDR1 and CDR2 (germline): MGHRA, YSYEKL. This CDR3 spans 16 amino acids. V was pared by 0 bases and J by 1 base, with 11 bases between. The chain's CDR3 is CASSQEEGGGTDTQYF. The CDR3 nucleotides read TGCGCCAGCAGCCAAGAGGAAGGGGGGGGCACAGATACGCAGTATTTT.

V gene TRBV5-1 combines with J gene TRBJ1-4; D gene ambiguous. CDR3 length equals 13 residues. V was shortened by 0 bases and J by 8 bases, with 8 bases between the two germline ends. Germline CDR1 SGHRS, CDR2 YFSETQ. CDR3 loop: CASSLGVREKLFF. DNA for the CDR3: TGCGCCAGCAGCTTGGGGGTGCGGGAAAAACTGTTTTTT.

This clone appeared a single time. The chain joins TRBV19 to TRBJ2-3; tentative D call: TRBD2 (6 bases). V was clipped by 6 bases and J by 3 bases, with 13 bases between them. This CDR3 has 14 amino acids. Germline CDR1 LNHDA, CDR2 SQIVND (reference sequence). CDR3: CASSGGIRTDTQYF. The CDR3 DNA sequence: TGTGCCAGTAGCGGGGGAATAAGAACAGATACGCAGTATTTT.

This sequence joins TRBV11-2 and TRBJ2-2, with TRBD1 as a possible D gene (6 bases). The CDR3 totals 13 residues. Trimming stripped 6 bases from V and 5 bases from J, with 10 bases between. Per germline, CDR1 SGHAT and CDR2 FQNNGV. CDR3: CASRKRGTGELFF. CDR3 DNA sequence: TGTGCCAGCAGAAAAAGGGGGACCGGGGAGCTGTTTTTT.

A few counts support this clone. J is TRBJ1-6 and V is TRBV2; tentative D call: TRBD1 (5 bases). Trimming cost V 6 bases and J 7 bases, with 10 bases left between them. Germline V gives CDR1 SNHLY, CDR2 FYNNEI. CDR3 size: 13 residues. The CDR3: CASSPGANSPLHF. CDR3 bases: TGTGCCAGCAGCCCCGGGGCCAATTCACCCCTCCACTTT.

The chain has TRBV11-2 and TRBJ1-2; no firm D call. This CDR3 comprises 13 residues. V shed 1 base and J shed 4 bases, with 7 bases lying between them. Germline assignment: CDR1 SGHAT and CDR2 FQNNGV. CDR3 DNA: TGTGCCAGCAGCTTAGGACATTCCTATGGCTACACCTTC. It translates to CASSLGHSYGYTF.

A few counts support this clone. This chain uses TRBV5-1 with TRBJ1-2, with 7 bases matching TRBD1. V shed 4 bases, J shed 6 bases, and the junction held 6 bases outside the gene matches. CDR1 SGHRS and CDR2 YFSETQ come from the germline V gene. The CDR3 extends over 13 amino acids. The CDR3 DNA reads TGCGCCAGCAGCCCGGGACAGTGGGATGGCTACACCTTC. Translating it yields CASSPGQWDGYTF.

The J gene is TRBJ2-7, the V gene TRBV10-3; unclear D gene. This CDR3 contains 13 residues. Looked up from germline, CDR1 is ENHRY and CDR2 is SYGVKD. V dropped 3 bases and J dropped 2 bases, with 8 bases sitting between them. In DNA form, the CDR3 reads TGTGCCATCAGTGAAGCGCCTACCTACGAGCAGTACTTC. Amino acids: CAISEAPTYEQYF.

This chain links TRBV11-2 with TRBJ1-1, with a tentative D call TRBD1 (5 bases). This CDR3 is 15 amino acids long. The V end lost 5 bases, the J end lost 1 base, and 14 bases lay between the germline ends. The germline V gene has CDR1 SGHAT and CDR2 FQNNGV. DNA of the CDR3: TGTGCCAGCAGCATCAGCAGGGCGGGGAACACTGAAGCTTTCTTT. Translated, it gives CASSISRAGNTEAFF. Full variable domain (missing parts from reference TRBV11-2 and TRBJ1-1): EAGVAQSPRYKIIEKRQSVAFWCNPISGHATLYWYQQILGQGPKLLIQFQNNGVVDDSQLPKDRFSAERLKGVDSTLKIQPAKLEDSAVYLCASSISRAGNTEAFFGQGTRLTVV.

The gene calls are TRBV6-6 and TRBJ2-7; possibly TRBD1 for D (6 bases). Trimming shortened V by 8 bases and J by 4 bases, and 12 bases separated the two germline ends. The CDR3 extends over 12 amino acids. Per the germline V gene, CDR1 is MNHNY and CDR2 is SVGAGI (reference sequence). This CDR3 reads CASGDILYEQYF. The CDR3 region has the DNA TGTGCCAGCGGGGACATCTTATACGAGCAGTACTTC.

The V gene is TRBV9, the J gene TRBJ2-5; D remains unclear. V lost 3 bases, J lost 7 bases, and 13 bases lay in between. CDR1 SGDLS and CDR2 YYNGEE come from the germline V gene. The CDR3 sequence is 13 residues long. For the CDR3, the DNA is TGTGCCAGCAGCGAGGCTTCGCGTGGGACCCAGTACTTC. Translating gives CASSEASRGTQYF.

This clone was seen just once. The CDR3 DNA reads as TGTGCCAGCAGCGAGAGCCGGACAGGGACTGGGGCCAACGTCCTGACTTTC. This encodes CASSESRTGTGANVLTF. This sequence joins TRBV9 and TRBJ2-6; 8 bases are a match to TRBD1. The CDR3 length is 17 residues. The germline V gene has CDR1 SGDLS and CDR2 YYNGEE. V gave up 3 bases and J gave up 2 bases; unmatched junction bases: 7.